The 17 T cell receptor beta chains listed next were all sequenced from one sample in a study. TCRdb called the reads again in MiXCR, with one record for every CDR3 protein. The data show more than 5,500 distinct CDR3 sequences, with around 32% seen just once and approximately 23% held by the top ten. The sequencing input was blood. The source is a human donor.

This clonotype has ten or more counts. The chain couples TRBV29-1 to TRBJ1-2, with D perhaps TRBD1 (6 bases). Germline values: CDR1 SQVTM, CDR2 ANQGSEA. Trimming cost V 6 bases and J 2 bases, with 13 bases left between them. This CDR3 contains 13 residues. CDR3 region: CSVDFDRNYGYTF. In DNA form, the CDR3 reads TGCAGCGTCGACTTTGACAGGAACTATGGCTACACCTTC.

Sample share makes this clonotype medium-sized (0.01 to 0.1%). The chain uses TRBV4-2 and TRBJ1-1; 10 bases fit TRBD1. J gave up 3 bases and V 4 bases, and 5 bases lay outside the gene matches. Germline V gene data show CDR1 as LGHNA and CDR2 as YNFKEQ. The CDR3 is 15 amino acids. CDR3 nucleotide sequence: TGTGCCAGCAGCCGTCCCGGGACAGGGGACACTGAAGCTTTCTTT. Protein sequence: CASSRPGTGDTEAFF.

Relative to its sample, this clonotype is medium-sized. The chain uses TRBV4-2 and TRBJ2-7; TRBD2 agrees at 8 bases. The V segment lost 0 bases and the J segment 2 bases; nucleotides outside the gene matches: 0. There are 14 residues in the CDR3. Germline V gives CDR1 LGHNA, CDR2 YNFKEQ. CDR3 loop: CASSQERGAYEQYF. The CDR3 DNA follows: TGTGCCAGCAGCCAAGAGCGGGGGGCCTACGAGCAGTACTTC.

This clonotype rates as medium-sized. This chain joins TRBV4-2 and TRBJ2-1; D possibly corresponds to TRBD2 (5 bases). Germline CDR1 LGHNA, CDR2 YNFKEQ. Deletions cut 2 bases from V and 6 bases from J, with 14 bases between. The CDR3 covers 15 residues. In DNA, the CDR3 is TGTGCCAGCAGCCAATCGGCTTTGGCGGGCAATGAGCAGTTCTTC. It codes for CASSQSALAGNEQFF.

Ten or more counts support this clonotype. The rearrangement uses TRBV20-1 and TRBJ1-1; a weak D match, TRBD1 (5 bases). The V gene lost 1 base and the J gene lost 11 bases, with 17 bases spanning the gap. The germline V gene encodes CDR1 DFQATT and CDR2 SNEGSKA (reference sequence). CDR3 length: 13 residues. CDR3 in DNA: TGCAGTGCTAGAGCTACAGGCGGGGTCGGGGCTTTCTTT. This sequence encodes CSARATGGVGAFF.

Turning to this clonotype: This may arise from a read error, as a much more abundant clone is one base away. This sequence joins TRBV14 and TRBJ2-1, with D maybe TRBD2 (5 bases). The CDR3 spans 13 residues. Germline CDR1 SGHDN, CDR2 FVKESK. The V end was cut by 6 bases, the J end by 10 bases, with 16 bases between. CDR3 in DNA: TGTGCCAGCAGGGGTGACCAGGCGGGCGAGCAGTTCTTC. This gives the protein CASRGDQAGEQFF. Drawing the rest from reference TRBV14 and TRBJ2-1, the complete variable domain is EAGVTQFPSHSVIEKGQTVTLRCDPISGHDNLYWYRRVMGKEIKFLLHFVKESKQDESGMPNNRFLAERTGGTYSTLKVQPAELEDSGVYFCASRGDQAGEQFFGPGTRLTVL.

This sequence joins TRBV20-1 and TRBJ1-1, with D possibly matching TRBD1 (6 bases). The CDR3 runs 13 residues. V was clipped by 1 base and J by 3 bases, with 9 bases between them. CDR1 and CDR2 from the germline V gene are DFQATT and SNEGSKA (reference sequence). The CDR3 protein is CSARADSDTEAFF. The CDR3 nucleotides are TGCAGTGCTAGAGCGGACAGTGACACTGAAGCTTTCTTT.

This clonotype was seen ten or more times. The chain links TRBV4-1 to TRBJ2-5; perhaps TRBD2 as D (5 bases). The CDR3 is 13 amino acids. V lost 4 bases and J lost 5, with 11 bases in between. The germline V gene has CDR1 MGHRA and CDR2 YSYEKL. The CDR3 is CASSPSDWETQYF. CDR3 DNA sequence: TGCGCCAGCAGCCCGTCGGACTGGGAGACCCAGTACTTC.

By proportion, this clonotype is medium-sized. This chain links TRBV29-1 with TRBJ2-7; unclear D gene. V was trimmed by 6 bases and J by 0 bases, leaving 12 bases between them. This CDR3 contains 13 residues. The germline V gene encodes CDR1 SQVTM and CDR2 ANQGSEA. CDR3 DNA: TGCAGCGTCCTGGACCGGAGCTCCTACGAGCAGTACTTC. This encodes CSVLDRSSYEQYF.

This clonotype is termed medium-sized. The chain combines TRBV29-1 with TRBJ1-1, with unresolved D. Trimming stripped 2 bases from V and 4 bases from J, with 11 bases between. The CDR3 contains 13 residues. Germline V gene lookup returns CDR1 SQVTM and CDR2 ANQGSEA. DNA for the CDR3: TGCAGCGTTGAAAGGCAAGCGGGCACTGAAGCTTTCTTT. It yields the protein CSVERQAGTEAFF.

Only a few counts were recorded for this clonotype. The V gene is TRBV4-2, the J gene TRBJ2-2; D possibly uses TRBD1 or TRBD2 (5 bases each). CDR1 and CDR2 from the germline V gene are LGHNA and YNFKEQ. The CDR3 is made up of 16 amino acids. V was clipped by 0 bases and J by 5 bases, with 13 bases between them. The CDR3 reads CASSQDGGIRTGELFF. The CDR3 coding sequence is TGTGCCAGCAGCCAAGATGGGGGAATAAGGACCGGGGAGCTGTTTTTT.

This clonotype came up a few times. V gene TRBV18 combines with J gene TRBJ2-7, with D hard to call. The germline CDR1 and CDR2 sequences are KGHSH and LQKENI. CDR3 length: 14 amino acids. V dropped 3 bases and J dropped 3 bases, with 12 bases sitting between them. CDR3 region: CASSPGQEVYEQYF. CDR3 coding DNA: TGTGCCAGCTCACCGGGCCAGGAAGTCTACGAGCAGTACTTC. Full variable domain (remainder filled in from reference TRBV18 and TRBJ2-7): NAGVMQNPRHLVRRRGQEARLRCSPMKGHSHVYWYRQLPEEGLKFMVYLQKENIIDESGMPKERFSAEFPKEGPSILRIQQVVRGDSAAYFCASSPGQEVYEQYFGPGTRLTVT.

This clonotype is judged medium-sized (0.01 to 0.1%). The rearrangement joins TRBV7-8 to TRBJ1-5; D is undetermined. V was trimmed by 3 bases and J by 0 bases, leaving 21 bases between them. The CDR3 length is 19 residues. The V gene's germline CDR1 is SGHVS and CDR2 FQNEAQ. DNA for the CDR3: TGTGCCAGCAGCTTTGAGTTGGTGAGAGGGCAGTTTAGCAATCAGCCCCAGCATTTT. This codes for CASSFELVRGQFSNQPQHF.

This chain links TRBV28 with TRBJ2-1; 7 nucleotides align to TRBD2. Trimming took 4 bases from V and 5 from J; bases not matched to a gene: 23. There are 20 residues in the CDR3. Looked up from germline, CDR1 is MDHEN and CDR2 is SYDVKM. Here the CDR3 reads CASSSISGRPWREGNNEQFF. The CDR3 bases are TGTGCCAGCAGTTCGATAAGCGGCCGGCCATGGAGGGAGGGTAACAATGAGCAGTTCTTC.

In regard to this clonotype: This clone may be a read error of a much larger clone one base away. V gene TRBV27 combines with J gene TRBJ1-1; a weak D match, TRBD1 (5 bases). Germline loops: CDR1 MNHEY, CDR2 SMNVEV (reference sequence). There are 14 residues in the CDR3. The V end lost 8 bases, the J end lost 5 bases, and 18 bases lay between the germline ends. CDR3 sequence reads: CASAMLQGGTEAFF. CDR3 bases: TGTGCCAGCGCGATGCTCCAGGGCGGGACTGAAGCTTTCTTT.

V usage is TRBV14 and J usage is TRBJ2-3, with D possibly being TRBD2 (6 bases). Germline assignment: CDR1 SGHDN and CDR2 FVKESK. The length of the CDR3 is 20 residues. Trimming took 1 base from V and 2 from J, leaving 25 bases between them. CDR3 sequence (DNA): TGTGCCAGCAGCCAAGTTCCAGGTCATGGCGGGAACAGATACACAGATACGCAGTATTTT. This encodes CASSQVPGHGGNRYTDTQYF.

The chain links TRBV20-1 to TRBJ2-3; D gene ambiguous. The CDR3 covers 9 residues. The germline V gene encodes CDR1 DFQATT and CDR2 SNEGSKA (reference sequence). CDR3 bases: TGCAGGGGCATAGATACGCAGTATTTT. Translated: CRGIDTQYF.